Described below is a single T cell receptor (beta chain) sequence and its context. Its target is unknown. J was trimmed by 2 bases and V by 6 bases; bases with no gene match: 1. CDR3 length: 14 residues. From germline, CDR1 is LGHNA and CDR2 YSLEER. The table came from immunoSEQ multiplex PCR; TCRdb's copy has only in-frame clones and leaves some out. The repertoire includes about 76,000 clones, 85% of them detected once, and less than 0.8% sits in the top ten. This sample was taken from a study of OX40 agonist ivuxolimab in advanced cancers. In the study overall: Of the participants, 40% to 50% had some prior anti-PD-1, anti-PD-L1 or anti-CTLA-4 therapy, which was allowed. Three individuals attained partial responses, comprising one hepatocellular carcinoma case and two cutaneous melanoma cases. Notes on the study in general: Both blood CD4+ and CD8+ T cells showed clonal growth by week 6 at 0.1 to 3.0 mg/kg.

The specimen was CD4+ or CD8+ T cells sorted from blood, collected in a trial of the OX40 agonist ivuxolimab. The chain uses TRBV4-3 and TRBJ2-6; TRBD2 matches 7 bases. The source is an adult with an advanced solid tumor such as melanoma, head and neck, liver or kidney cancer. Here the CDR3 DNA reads TGCGCCAGCAGGGCGGGGGCTGGGGCCAACGTCCTGACTTTC. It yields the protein CASRAGAGANVLTF.